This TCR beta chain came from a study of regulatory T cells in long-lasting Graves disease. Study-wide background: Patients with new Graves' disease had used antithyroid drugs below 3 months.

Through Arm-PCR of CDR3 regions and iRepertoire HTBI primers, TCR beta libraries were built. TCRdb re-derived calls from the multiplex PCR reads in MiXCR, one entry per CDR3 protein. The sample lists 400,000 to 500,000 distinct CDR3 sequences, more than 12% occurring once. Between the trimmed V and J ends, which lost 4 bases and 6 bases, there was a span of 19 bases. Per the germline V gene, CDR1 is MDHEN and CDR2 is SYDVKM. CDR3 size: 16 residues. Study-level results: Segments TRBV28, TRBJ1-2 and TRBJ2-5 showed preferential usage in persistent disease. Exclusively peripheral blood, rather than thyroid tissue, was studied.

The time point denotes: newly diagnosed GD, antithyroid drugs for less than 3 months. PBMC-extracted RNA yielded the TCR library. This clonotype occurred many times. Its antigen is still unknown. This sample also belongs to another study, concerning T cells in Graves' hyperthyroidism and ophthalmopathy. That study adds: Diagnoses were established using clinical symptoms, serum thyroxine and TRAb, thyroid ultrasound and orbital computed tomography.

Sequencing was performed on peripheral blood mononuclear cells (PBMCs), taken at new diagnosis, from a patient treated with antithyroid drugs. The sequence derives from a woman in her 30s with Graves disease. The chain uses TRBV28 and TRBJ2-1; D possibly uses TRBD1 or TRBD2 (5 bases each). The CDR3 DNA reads TGTGCCAGCAGTTCAAACCCGGGACGTCCGACCAATGAGCAGTTCTTC. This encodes CASSSNPGRPTNEQFF.